This T cell receptor beta chain appears in the sequencing data of a study of T cells in Graves' hyperthyroidism and ophthalmopathy. Overall study results and limits: Expanded thyroid clonotypes (above 0.001) were mostly also found in blood.

Amplification of TCR beta CDR3 regions used RNA as the template. The HTBI set primed first-round TCR CDR3 RT-PCR. TCRdb passed the multiplex PCR reads through MiXCR, listing each CDR3 protein once. The table records fewer than 450,000 distinct CDR3 sequences, roughly 15% of them present only once. Germline V gene sequence: CDR1 SGHAT, CDR2 FQNNGV. The CDR3 contains 14 residues. Trimming left V 3 bases short and J 5 bases short, with 11 bases between. This clonotype appeared a few times. The antigen is undetermined. What was sequenced was blood. V and J are TRBV11-2 and TRBJ2-1; D is unresolved. The clonotype originates from a woman aged 55-75 years with Graves' ophthalmopathy. The CDR3 region is CASSLRTGHNEQFF. CDR3 nucleotides: TGTGCCAGCAGCTTGAGGACGGGTCACAATGAGCAGTTCTTC.